These 29 T cell receptor beta chains were all obtained from the same sample, sequenced in a study of blood T cell repertoires in COVID-19. Only in-frame clones appear in the TCRdb table, and some are missing; sequencing was by immunoSEQ multiplex PCR. The table lists 200,000 or so clones, under 90% of them singletons. Material for sequencing was PBMCs or T cells enriched from blood (not recorded which). These receptors came from a man aged 60 to 69 who had recovered from COVID-19.

The V call is TRBV18, the J call TRBJ2-7; 8 bases are a match to TRBD1. The CDR3 totals 16 residues. With 1 base clipped from V and 7 bases from J, the junction kept 12 bases outside the gene matches. CDR1 is KGHSH, CDR2 LQKENI, per germline. For the CDR3, the DNA is TGTGCCAGCTCACCACGCCTAGGACAGGGATTGGGGGAGCAGTACTTC. Translated: CASSPRLGQGLGEQYF.

This chain links TRBV5-6 with TRBJ1-1; 9 bases line up with TRBD1. The CDR3 contains 16 residues. Germline-derived CDR1 and CDR2 are SGHDT and YYEEEE. Trimming at V came to 4 bases and at J to 1 base, leaving 8 bases not matched to a gene. The CDR3 bases are TGTGCCAGCAGCCTCGGGACAGGGTACCGGAACACTGAAGCTTTCTTT. Protein: CASSLGTGYRNTEAFF. The variable domain in full, with the rest retrieved from reference TRBV5-6 and TRBJ1-1, is DAGVTQSPTHLIKTRGQQVTLRCSPKSGHDTVSWYQQALGQGPQFIFQYYEEEERQRGNFPDRFSGHQFPNYSSELNVNALLLGDSALYLCASSLGTGYRNTEAFFGQGTRLTVV.

In nucleotides, the CDR3 is TGTGCCAGCAGCCTCAAGTCCGGGGGAACTGAAGCTTTCTTT. It encodes CASSLKSGGTEAFF. The chain is built from TRBV7-8 and TRBJ1-1; perhaps TRBD1 as D (5 bases). Germline CDR1 SGHVS, CDR2 FQNEAQ. The V and J ends lost 5 bases and 5 bases respectively, with 15 bases between them. The CDR3 runs to 14 residues.

This chain joins TRBV24-1 and TRBJ2-3, with 9 bases aligning to TRBD1. CDR1 is KGHDR and CDR2 is SFDVKD in the germline V gene. The CDR3 has 16 amino acids. With V trimmed by 4 bases and J by 4 bases, 8 bases remained unmatched. CDR3 protein: CATSETGTGMPDTQYF. DNA of the CDR3: TGTGCCACCAGTGAAACCGGGACAGGGATGCCAGATACGCAGTATTTT.

V usage is TRBV10-3 and J usage is TRBJ1-5; 12 positions agree with TRBD1. J was trimmed by 5 bases and V by 6 bases; bases with no gene match: 2. There are 14 residues in the CDR3. CDR1 is ENHRY, CDR2 SYGVKD, per germline. The CDR3: CAIRGQGADQPQHF. CDR3 in DNA: TGTGCCATCAGGGGACAGGGGGCTGATCAGCCCCAGCATTTT.

The chain recombines TRBV30 with TRBJ1-2; no clear D. The CDR3 is made up of 15 amino acids. The germline V gene has CDR1 GTSNPN and CDR2 SVGIG (reference sequence). Trimming removed 2 bases from V and 7 bases from J, with 20 bases in between. CDR3 sequence reads: CAWSPRGVLSGGYTF. In DNA, the CDR3 is TGTGCCTGGAGTCCCCGCGGGGTATTGTCGGGTGGCTACACCTTC.

The V gene is TRBV19, the J gene TRBJ2-5; no definite D call. The CDR3 length is 13 residues. In germline, CDR1 is LNHDA, CDR2 SQIVND (reference sequence). Trimming pared 1 base from V and 5 bases from J, leaving 8 bases between. CDR3: CASSIAARETQYF. In DNA form, the CDR3 reads TGTGCCAGTAGTATAGCCGCGCGTGAGACCCAGTACTTC. The complete variable domain, with remaining parts taken from reference TRBV19 and TRBJ2-5, reads DGGITQSPKYLFRKEGQNVTLSCEQNLNHDAMYWYRQDPGQGLRLIYYSQIVNDFQKGDIAEGYSVSREKKESFPLTVTSAQKNPTAFYLCASSIAARETQYFGPGTRLLVL.

The chain links TRBV6-5 to TRBJ1-2; possibly TRBD1 for D (6 bases). Germline assignment: CDR1 MNHEY and CDR2 SVGAGI. The CDR3 consists of 16 residues. V was clipped by 2 bases and J by 4 bases, with 17 bases between them. In nucleotides, the CDR3 is TGTGCCAGCAGTTACCGCCGACCAGGGGCCGGCTATGGCTACACCTTC. Translation: CASSYRRPGAGYGYTF.

Comments on this clone: The junction and the germline gene differ at one end; a read error may be behind it. This chain links TRBV9 with TRBJ1-4, with 9 nucleotides matching TRBD1. Germline CDR1 reads SGDLS; CDR2 reads YYNGEE. The CDR3 contains 17 residues. CDR3 DNA: TGTGCCAGCAGCGAACGGGACAGGGTTTTAACTGATGAAAAACTGTTTTTT. It codes for CASSERDRVLTDEKLFF.

The rearrangement joins TRBV20-1 to TRBJ2-1; 9 positions match TRBD1. Unmatched junction bases numbered 7, after V lost 3 bases and J lost 4 bases. The germline V gene encodes CDR1 DFQATT and CDR2 SNEGSKA (reference sequence). The CDR3 has 15 residues. CDR3 sequence: CSASLGTGTYNEQFF. The CDR3 DNA reads as TGCAGTGCTAGTCTCGGGACAGGGACGTACAATGAGCAGTTCTTC.

The V and J genes are TRBV4-2 and TRBJ1-5; 12 bases match TRBD1. Trimming at V came to 5 bases and at J to 6 bases, leaving 8 bases not matched to a gene. CDR3 length equals 16 residues. Germline lookup yields CDR1 LGHNA and CDR2 YNFKEQ. The CDR3 region is CASSFRDRGLGQPQHF. CDR3 DNA sequence: TGTGCCAGCAGCTTCCGGGACAGGGGGCTCGGTCAGCCCCAGCATTTT.

This clone was seen only once. The chain has TRBV5-1 and TRBJ1-2; 8 nucleotides agree with TRBD1. V lost 4 bases to trimming and J lost 5 bases; unmatched junction nucleotides: 10. Per the germline V gene, CDR1 is SGHRS and CDR2 is YFSETQ. The CDR3 extends over 15 amino acids. The CDR3 nucleotides read TGCGCCAGCAGCCCGGAGGCAGGGGGCGCGTATGGCTACACCTTC. It is translated as CASSPEAGGAYGYTF.

This clone occurred once. V and J are TRBV11-3 and TRBJ1-2; 7 nucleotides align to TRBD1. Trimming took 3 bases from V and 4 from J; bases not matched to a gene: 2. The CDR3 length is 13 residues. CDR1 is SGHNT and CDR2 is YENEEA in the germline V gene. The CDR3 nucleotides are TGTGCCAGCAGCTTGGGGACAGTCTATGGCTACACCTTC. It is translated as CASSLGTVYGYTF.

The gene calls are TRBV7-8 and TRBJ1-1; D gene ambiguous. Trimming left V 2 bases short and J 1 base short, with 11 bases between. The germline V gene encodes CDR1 SGHVS and CDR2 FQNEAQ. The CDR3 consists of 15 residues. Here the CDR3 DNA reads TGTGCCAGCAGCTTATGGTCGGCGGAGAACACTGAAGCTTTCTTT. Translation: CASSLWSAENTEAFF.

About this clone: The germline gene is not matched at one end of the junction; a read error may be the cause. The chain is built from TRBV11-3 and TRBJ1-6; D remains ambiguous. CDR1 is SGHNT and CDR2 is YENEEA in the germline V gene. This CDR3 has 12 residues. The CDR3 loop reads CASSSFNSPLHF. CDR3 DNA sequence: TGTGCCAGCAGCTCCTTTAATTCACCCCTCCACTTT.

This clone occurred once. The gene calls are TRBV18 and TRBJ2-7; 9 bases match TRBD1. The V gene's germline CDR1 is KGHSH and CDR2 LQKENI. V was clipped by 2 bases and J by 5 bases; unmatched bases: 1. The CDR3 is 13 amino acids. In DNA, the CDR3 is TGTGCCAGCTCACCAAGGACAGGGGACGAGCAGTACTTC. Translating it yields CASSPRTGDEQYF.

This rearrangement joins TRBV11-3 to TRBJ1-2; D might be TRBD1 (6 bases). The germline V gene has CDR1 SGHNT and CDR2 YENEEA. The CDR3 contains 18 residues. Trimming took off 5 bases at V and 6 bases at J, with 28 bases between the two ends. As DNA, the CDR3 is TGTGCCAGCAGCCTCCCGACGCGACAGGAGCAAACCAGGGATGGCTACACCTTC. Translation gives CASSLPTRQEQTRDGYTF.

This chain links TRBV19 with TRBJ2-1; D unresolved. The CDR3 runs to 12 residues. CDR1 and CDR2 from the germline V gene are LNHDA and SQIVND (reference sequence). V lost 1 base to trimming and J lost 4 bases, with 2 bases between them. Here the CDR3 reads CASSIAYNEQFF. CDR3 DNA: TGTGCCAGTAGTATAGCGTACAATGAGCAGTTCTTC.

The V and J genes are TRBV10-3 and TRBJ1-2; TRBD1 matches 7 bases. Germline V gene data show CDR1 as ENHRY and CDR2 as SYGVKD. CDR3 length equals 14 residues. The J segment lost 4 bases and the V segment lost 4 bases, leaving 6 bases of the junction unmatched. The CDR3: CAISGVGTVYGYTF. The CDR3 nucleotides read TGTGCCATCAGTGGCGTCGGGACAGTCTATGGCTACACCTTC.

CDR3 amino acids: CASSESGVQLMEKLFF. CDR3 DNA sequence: TGTGCCAGCAGTGAATCGGGAGTCCAACTAATGGAAAAACTGTTTTTT. The V call is TRBV25-1, the J call TRBJ1-4; no clear D. This CDR3 spans 16 amino acids. The germline V gene encodes CDR1 MGHDK and CDR2 SYGVNS. V dropped 1 base and J dropped 8 bases, with 17 bases sitting between them.

The chain recombines TRBV11-2 with TRBJ1-5; D uncertain. In germline, CDR1 is SGHAT, CDR2 FQNNGV. The CDR3 consists of 13 residues. Trimming pared 1 base from V and 5 bases from J, leaving 6 bases between. In nucleotides, the CDR3 is TGTGCCAGCAGCTTAGTGGCGGATCAGCCCCAGCATTTT. It is translated as CASSLVADQPQHF.

The chain uses TRBV5-3 and TRBJ1-2; D is perhaps TRBD1 (5 bases). TRBV5-3 is flagged as an ORF with uncertain function. There are 14 residues in the CDR3. Trimming cost V 0 bases and J 10 bases, with 16 bases left between them. The CDR3: CARSLVGPRIFYTF. The CDR3 DNA is TGTGCCAGAAGCTTGGTGGGGCCCCGAATTTTCTACACCTTC.

This clone was observed a single time. The chain is built from TRBV4-3 and TRBJ1-6; D call uncertain. The V gene's germline CDR1 is LGHNA and CDR2 YSLEER. This CDR3 spans 13 amino acids. The ends were cut back, 0 bases at V and 13 bases at J, with 10 bases in the middle. CDR3 sequence reads: CASSQDHGRPLHF. For the CDR3, the DNA is TGCGCCAGCAGCCAAGATCACGGGAGGCCCCTCCACTTT.

V and J are TRBV3-1 (or the pseudogene TRBV3-2) and TRBJ2-2, with 8 nucleotides matching TRBD2. This CDR3 has 16 amino acids. The V gene's germline CDR1 is LGHDT and CDR2 YNNKEL (reference sequence). V trimming: 2 bases; J trimming: 1 base; junction bases outside the gene matches: 3. The CDR3 DNA follows: TGTGCCAGCAGCCAACTTGGGACTAGGAACACCGGGGAGCTGTTTTTT. It specifies CASSQLGTRNTGELFF.

V usage is TRBV19 and J usage is TRBJ1-6; D is unclear. In germline, CDR1 is LNHDA, CDR2 SQIVND (reference sequence). The germline V and J ends were trimmed by 4 bases and 0 bases, with 7 bases remaining between them. The CDR3 contains 15 residues. CDR3 nucleotide sequence: TGTGCCAGTAGTAATCGAGACTCCTATAATTCACCCCTCCACTTT. Amino acids: CASSNRDSYNSPLHF.

The chain joins TRBV7-2 to TRBJ1-4; TRBD1 agrees at 8 bases. The CDR3 is made up of 14 amino acids. V lost 8 bases to trimming and J lost 2 bases; unmatched junction nucleotides: 4. Germline V gives CDR1 SGHTA, CDR2 FQGNSA. CDR3 residues: CASGQGFTNEKLFF. The CDR3 bases are TGTGCCAGCGGACAGGGCTTTACTAATGAAAAACTGTTTTTT.

This clone was recorded a few times. V and J are TRBV10-3 and TRBJ2-5; 7 positions match TRBD2. This CDR3 region has 14 residues. The ends lost 8 bases at V and 0 bases at J; junction bases unmatched: 6. Germline lookup yields CDR1 ENHRY and CDR2 SYGVKD. The CDR3 coding sequence is TGTGCCATCGGGCGGGGGACCAACCAAGAGACCCAGTACTTC. It translates to CAIGRGTNQETQYF.

This clone was picked up a small number of times. The rearrangement uses TRBV10-1 and TRBJ1-1; tentatively, D is TRBD1 (6 bases). Germline lookup yields CDR1 WNHNN and CDR2 SYGVQD (reference sequence). Trimming took off 3 bases at V and 5 bases at J, with 16 bases between the two ends. CDR3 length: 15 residues. CDR3 sequence: CASSERPRGSTEAFF. In nucleotides, the CDR3 is TGCGCCAGCAGTGAAAGACCCAGGGGTAGTACTGAAGCTTTCTTT.

The V gene is TRBV5-4, the J gene TRBJ2-5; 7 bases match TRBD2. This CDR3 has 14 amino acids. The germline gives CDR1 SGHNT, CDR2 YYREEE (reference sequence). V was pared by 4 bases and J by 2 bases, with 5 bases of the junction left unmatched. In nucleotides, the CDR3 is TGTGCCAGCAGCCCCGCGGGGGTTCAAGAGACCCAGTACTTC. Its translation: CASSPAGVQETQYF.